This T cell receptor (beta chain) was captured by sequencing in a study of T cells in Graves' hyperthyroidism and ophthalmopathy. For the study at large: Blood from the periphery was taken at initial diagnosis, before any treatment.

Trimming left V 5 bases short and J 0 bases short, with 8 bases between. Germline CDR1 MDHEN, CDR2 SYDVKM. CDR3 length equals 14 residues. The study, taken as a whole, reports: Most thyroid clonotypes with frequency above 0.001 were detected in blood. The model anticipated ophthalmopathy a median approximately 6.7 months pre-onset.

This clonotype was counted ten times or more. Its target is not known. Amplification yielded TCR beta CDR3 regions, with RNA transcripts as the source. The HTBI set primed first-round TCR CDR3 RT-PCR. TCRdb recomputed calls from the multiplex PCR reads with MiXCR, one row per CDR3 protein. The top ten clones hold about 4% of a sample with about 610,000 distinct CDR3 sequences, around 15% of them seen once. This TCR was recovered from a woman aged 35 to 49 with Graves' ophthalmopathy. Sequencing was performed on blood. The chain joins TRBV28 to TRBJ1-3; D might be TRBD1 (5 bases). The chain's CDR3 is CASSTGISGNTIYF. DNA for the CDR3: TGTGCCAGCAGTACAGGCATCTCTGGAAACACCATATATTTT.